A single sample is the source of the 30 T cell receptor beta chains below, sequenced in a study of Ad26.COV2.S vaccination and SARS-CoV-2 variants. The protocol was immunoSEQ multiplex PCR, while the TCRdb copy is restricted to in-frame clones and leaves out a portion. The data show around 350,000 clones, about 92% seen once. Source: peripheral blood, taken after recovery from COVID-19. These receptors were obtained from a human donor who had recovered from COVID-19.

The CDR3 reads CASTRGLVSYNEQFF. In DNA form, the CDR3 reads TGTGCCAGCACGAGGGGGCTAGTATCCTACAATGAGCAGTTCTTC. The rearrangement joins TRBV7-9 to TRBJ2-1, with 7 bases fitting TRBD1. J lost 1 base, V lost 7 bases, and 7 bases had no gene match. Germline V gives CDR1 SEHNR, CDR2 FQNEAQ (reference sequence). The CDR3 runs to 15 residues. Combining the CDR3 with reference TRBV7-9 and TRBJ2-1 gives the whole variable domain DTGVSQNPRHKITKRGQNVTFRCDPISEHNRLYWYRQTLGQGPEFLTYFQNEAQLEKSRLLSDRFSAERPKGSFSTLEIQRTEQGDSAMYLCASTRGLVSYNEQFFGPGTRLTVL.

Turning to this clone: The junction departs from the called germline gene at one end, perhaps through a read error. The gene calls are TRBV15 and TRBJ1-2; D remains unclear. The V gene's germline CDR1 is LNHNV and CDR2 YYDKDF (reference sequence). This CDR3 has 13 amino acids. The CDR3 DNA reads TGTGCCACCAGCGGAGAACCACCCCTTGGCTACACCTTC. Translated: CATSGEPPLGYTF.

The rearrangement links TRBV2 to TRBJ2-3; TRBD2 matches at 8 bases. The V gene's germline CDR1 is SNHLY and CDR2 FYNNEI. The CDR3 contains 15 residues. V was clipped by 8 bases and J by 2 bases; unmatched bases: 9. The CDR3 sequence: CASYWASGPTDTQYF. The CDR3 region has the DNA TGTGCCAGCTACTGGGCTAGCGGGCCCACAGATACGCAGTATTTT. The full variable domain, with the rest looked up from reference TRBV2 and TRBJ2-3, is EPEVTQTPSHQVTQMGQEVILRCVPISNHLYFYWYRQILGQKVEFLVSFYNNEISEKSEIFDDQFSVERPDGSNFTLKIRSTKLEDSAMYFCASYWASGPTDTQYFGPGTRLTVL.

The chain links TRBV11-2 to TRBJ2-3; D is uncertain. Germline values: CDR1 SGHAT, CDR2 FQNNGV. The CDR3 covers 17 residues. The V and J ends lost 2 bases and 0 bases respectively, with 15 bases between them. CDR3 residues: CASSLLGRGMSTDTQYF. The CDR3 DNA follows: TGTGCCAGCAGCTTATTGGGCCGCGGAATGAGCACAGATACGCAGTATTTT.

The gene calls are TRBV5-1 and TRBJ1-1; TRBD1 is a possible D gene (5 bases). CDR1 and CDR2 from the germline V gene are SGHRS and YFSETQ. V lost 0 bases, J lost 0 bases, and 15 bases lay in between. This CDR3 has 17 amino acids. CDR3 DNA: TGCGCCAGCAGCTTGGCCGCGCGGCGGGGGGTGAACACTGAAGCTTTCTTT. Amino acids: CASSLAARRGVNTEAFF.

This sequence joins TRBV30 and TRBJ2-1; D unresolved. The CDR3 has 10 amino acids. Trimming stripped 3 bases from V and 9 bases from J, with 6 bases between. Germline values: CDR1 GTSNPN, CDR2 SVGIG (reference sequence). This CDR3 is CAWRLGEQFF. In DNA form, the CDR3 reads TGTGCCTGGAGGTTGGGTGAGCAGTTCTTC.

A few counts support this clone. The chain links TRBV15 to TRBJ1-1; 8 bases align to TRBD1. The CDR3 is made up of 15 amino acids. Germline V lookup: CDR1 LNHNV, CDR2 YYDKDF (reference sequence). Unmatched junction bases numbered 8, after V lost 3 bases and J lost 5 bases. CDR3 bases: TGTGCCACCAGCAGGCCCGACAGGGGAGGGACTGAAGCTTTCTTT. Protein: CATSRPDRGGTEAFF. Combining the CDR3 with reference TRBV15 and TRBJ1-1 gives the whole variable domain DAMVIQNPRYQVTQFGKPVTLSCSQTLNHNVMYWYQQKSSQAPKLLFHYYDKDFNNEADTPDNFQSRRPNTSFCFLDIRSPGLGDTAMYLCATSRPDRGGTEAFFGQGTRLTVV.

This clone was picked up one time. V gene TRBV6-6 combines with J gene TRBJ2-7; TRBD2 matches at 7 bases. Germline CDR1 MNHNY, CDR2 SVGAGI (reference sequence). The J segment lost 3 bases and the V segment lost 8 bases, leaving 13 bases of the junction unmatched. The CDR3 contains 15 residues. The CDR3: CASVGTTVVNYEQYF. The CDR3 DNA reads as TGTGCCAGCGTCGGGACTACGGTTGTAAACTACGAGCAGTACTTC.

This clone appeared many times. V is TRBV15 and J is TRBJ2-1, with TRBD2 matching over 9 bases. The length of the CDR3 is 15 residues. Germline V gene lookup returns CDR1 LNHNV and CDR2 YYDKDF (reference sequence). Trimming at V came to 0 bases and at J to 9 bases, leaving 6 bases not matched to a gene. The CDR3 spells CATSRDGGGVSEQFF. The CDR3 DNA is TGTGCCACCAGCAGAGATGGCGGGGGGGTTTCTGAGCAGTTCTTC.

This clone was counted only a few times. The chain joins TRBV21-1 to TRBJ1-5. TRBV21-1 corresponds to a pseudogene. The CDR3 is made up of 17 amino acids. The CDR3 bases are TGTGCCAGCAGCAAAGAGGCAAGCCCTTATAGCAATCAGCCCCAGCATTTT. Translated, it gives CASSKEASPYSNQPQHF.

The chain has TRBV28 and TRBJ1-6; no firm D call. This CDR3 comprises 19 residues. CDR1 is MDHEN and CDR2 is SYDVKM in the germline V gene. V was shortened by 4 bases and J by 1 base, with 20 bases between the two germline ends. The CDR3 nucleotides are TGTGCCAGCAGTTCCACCCGCTCCCCCAGTACGTCCTATAATTCACCCCTCCACTTT. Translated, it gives CASSSTRSPSTSYNSPLHF.

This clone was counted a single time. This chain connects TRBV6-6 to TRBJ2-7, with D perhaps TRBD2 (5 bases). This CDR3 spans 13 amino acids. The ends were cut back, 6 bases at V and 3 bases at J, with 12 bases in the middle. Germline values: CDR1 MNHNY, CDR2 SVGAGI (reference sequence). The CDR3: CASSPTSNYEQYF. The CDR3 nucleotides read TGTGCCAGCAGCCCTACTAGTAACTACGAGCAGTACTTC.

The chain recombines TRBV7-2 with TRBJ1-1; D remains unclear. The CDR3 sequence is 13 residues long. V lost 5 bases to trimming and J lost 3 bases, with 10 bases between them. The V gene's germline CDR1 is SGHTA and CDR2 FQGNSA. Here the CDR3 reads CASSAGWDTEAFF. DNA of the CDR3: TGTGCCAGCAGCGCAGGTTGGGACACTGAAGCTTTCTTT. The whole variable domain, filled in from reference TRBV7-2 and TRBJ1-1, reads GAGVSQSPSNKVTEKGKDVELRCDPISGHTALYWYRQSLGQGLEFLIYFQGNSAPDKSGLPSDRFSAERTGGSVSTLTIQRTQQEDSAVYLCASSAGWDTEAFFGQGTRLTVV.

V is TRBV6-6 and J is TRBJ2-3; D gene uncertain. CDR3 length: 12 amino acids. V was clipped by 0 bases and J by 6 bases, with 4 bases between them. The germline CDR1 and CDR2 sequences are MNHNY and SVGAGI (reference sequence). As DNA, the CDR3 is TGTGCCAGCAGTTACTCTCGGGATACGCAGTATTTT. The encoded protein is CASSYSRDTQYF.

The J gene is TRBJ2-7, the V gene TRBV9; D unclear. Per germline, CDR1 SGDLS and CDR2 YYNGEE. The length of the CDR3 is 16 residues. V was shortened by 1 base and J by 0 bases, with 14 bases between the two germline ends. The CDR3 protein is CASSVLESVPSYEQYF. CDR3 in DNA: TGTGCCAGCAGCGTATTGGAATCCGTTCCCTCCTACGAGCAGTACTTC.

The CDR3 loop is CATSDSNRRDRSTGFEKLFF. The CDR3 nucleotides read TGTGCCACCAGTGATTCCAACCGCCGGGACAGGTCGACGGGATTTGAAAAACTGTTTTTT. The rearrangement uses TRBV24-1 and TRBJ1-4; TRBD1 aligns across 8 bases. The CDR3 sequence is 20 residues long. Per germline, CDR1 KGHDR and CDR2 SFDVKD. Trimming at V came to 2 bases and at J to 7 bases, leaving 20 bases not matched to a gene.

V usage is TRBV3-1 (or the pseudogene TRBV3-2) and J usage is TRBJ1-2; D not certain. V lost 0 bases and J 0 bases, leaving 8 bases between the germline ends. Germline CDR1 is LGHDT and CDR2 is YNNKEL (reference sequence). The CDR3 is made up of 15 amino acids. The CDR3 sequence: CASSQDWGANYGYTF. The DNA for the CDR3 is TGTGCCAGCAGCCAAGATTGGGGAGCTAACTATGGCTACACCTTC.

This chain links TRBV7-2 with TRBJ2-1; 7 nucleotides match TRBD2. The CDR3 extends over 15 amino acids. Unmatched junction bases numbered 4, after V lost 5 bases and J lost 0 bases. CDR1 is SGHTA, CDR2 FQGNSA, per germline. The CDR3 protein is CASSPGLSSYNEQFF. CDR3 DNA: TGTGCCAGCAGCCCGGGACTAAGCTCCTACAATGAGCAGTTCTTC.

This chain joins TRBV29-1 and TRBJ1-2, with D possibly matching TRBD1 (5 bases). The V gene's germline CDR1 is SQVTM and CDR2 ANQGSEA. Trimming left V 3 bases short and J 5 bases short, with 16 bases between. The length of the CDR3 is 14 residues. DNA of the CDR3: TGCAGCGTTGATACTAGAGCAGGGCTTTATGGCTACACCTTC. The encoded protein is CSVDTRAGLYGYTF. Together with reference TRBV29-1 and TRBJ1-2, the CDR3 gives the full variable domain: SAVISQKPSRDICQRGTSLTIQCQVDSQVTMMFWYRQQPGQSLTLIATANQGSEATYESGFVIDKFPISRPNLTFSTLTVSNMSPEDSSIYLCSVDTRAGLYGYTFGSGTRLTVV.

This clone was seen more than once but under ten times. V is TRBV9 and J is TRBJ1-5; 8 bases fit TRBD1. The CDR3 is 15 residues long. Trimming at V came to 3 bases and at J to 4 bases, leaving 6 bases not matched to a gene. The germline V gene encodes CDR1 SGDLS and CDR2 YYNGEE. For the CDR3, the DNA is TGTGCCAGCAGCGCCGGGACAGGAAAAAATCAGCCCCAGCATTTT. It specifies CASSAGTGKNQPQHF. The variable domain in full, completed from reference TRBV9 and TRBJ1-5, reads DSGVTQTPKHLITATGQRVTLRCSPRSGDLSVYWYQQSLDQGLQFLIQYYNGEERAKGNILERFSAQQFPDLHSELNLSSLELGDSALYFCASSAGTGKNQPQHFGDGTRLSIL.

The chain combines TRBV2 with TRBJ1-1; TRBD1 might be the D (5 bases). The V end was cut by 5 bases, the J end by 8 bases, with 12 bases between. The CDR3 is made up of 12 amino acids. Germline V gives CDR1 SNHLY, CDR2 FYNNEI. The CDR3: CASSPGTGEAFF. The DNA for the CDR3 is TGTGCCAGCAGTCCAGGGACCGGGGAAGCTTTCTTT.

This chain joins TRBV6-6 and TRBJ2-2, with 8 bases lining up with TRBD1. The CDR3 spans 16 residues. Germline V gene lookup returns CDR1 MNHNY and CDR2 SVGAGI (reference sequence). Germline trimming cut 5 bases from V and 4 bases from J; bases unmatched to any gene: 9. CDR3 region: CASSPRDRSFTGELFF. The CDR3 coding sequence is TGTGCCAGCAGTCCCCGGGACAGGTCTTTCACCGGGGAGCTGTTTTTT.

The chain's CDR3 is CATLAPETFYGYTF. The CDR3 DNA reads TGTGCCACCCTGGCCCCGGAGACTTTCTATGGCTACACCTTC. The V call is TRBV19, the J call TRBJ1-2; D unclear. V lost 10 bases to trimming and J lost 4 bases, with 19 bases between them. The germline V gene has CDR1 LNHDA and CDR2 SQIVND (reference sequence). CDR3 size: 14 residues.

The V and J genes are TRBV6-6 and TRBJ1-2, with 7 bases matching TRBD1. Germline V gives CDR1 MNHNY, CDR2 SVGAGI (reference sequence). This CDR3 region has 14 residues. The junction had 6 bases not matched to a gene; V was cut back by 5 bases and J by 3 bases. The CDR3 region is CASSEGAGYYGYTF. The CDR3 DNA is TGTGCCAGCAGTGAGGGGGCCGGCTACTATGGCTACACCTTC.

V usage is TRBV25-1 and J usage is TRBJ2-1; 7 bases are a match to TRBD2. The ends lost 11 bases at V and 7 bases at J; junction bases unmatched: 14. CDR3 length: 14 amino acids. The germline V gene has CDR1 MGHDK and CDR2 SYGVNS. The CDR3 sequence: CAAARFGGGNEQFF. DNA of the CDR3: TGTGCCGCCGCACGGTTTGGGGGGGGGAATGAGCAGTTCTTC.

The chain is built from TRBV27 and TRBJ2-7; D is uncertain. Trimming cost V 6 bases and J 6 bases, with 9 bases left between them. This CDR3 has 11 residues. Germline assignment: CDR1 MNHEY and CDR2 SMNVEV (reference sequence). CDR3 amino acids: CASRTMGEQYF. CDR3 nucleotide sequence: TGTGCCAGCAGAACGATGGGCGAGCAGTACTTC.

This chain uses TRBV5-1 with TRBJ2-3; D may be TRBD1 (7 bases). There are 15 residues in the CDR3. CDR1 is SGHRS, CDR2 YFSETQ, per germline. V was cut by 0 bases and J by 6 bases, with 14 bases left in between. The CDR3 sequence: CASSLAGAGGDTQYF. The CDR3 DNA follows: TGCGCCAGCAGCTTGGCCGGGGCAGGGGGGGATACGCAGTATTTT.

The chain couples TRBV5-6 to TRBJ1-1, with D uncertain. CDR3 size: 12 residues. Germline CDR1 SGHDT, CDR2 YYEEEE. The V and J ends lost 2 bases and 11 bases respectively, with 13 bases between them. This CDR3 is CASSFGQRAAFF. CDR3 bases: TGTGCCAGCAGCTTCGGTCAGAGGGCTGCTTTCTTT.

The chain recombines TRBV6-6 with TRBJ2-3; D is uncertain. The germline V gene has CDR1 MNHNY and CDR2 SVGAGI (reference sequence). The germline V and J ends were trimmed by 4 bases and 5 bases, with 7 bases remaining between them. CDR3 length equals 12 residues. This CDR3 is CASSLSKDTQYF. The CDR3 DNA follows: TGTGCCAGCAGTTTGAGTAAAGATACGCAGTATTTT.

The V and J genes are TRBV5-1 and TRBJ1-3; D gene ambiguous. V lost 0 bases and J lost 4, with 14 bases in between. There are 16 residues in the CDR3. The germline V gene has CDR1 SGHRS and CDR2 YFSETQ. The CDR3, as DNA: TGCGCCAGCAGCTTGGACAGTAAAAGTCCCGGAAACACCATATATTTT. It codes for CASSLDSKSPGNTIYF.